The clone carrying this TCR beta chain showed up just a few times. The target antigen is unknown. The data derive from a study of T cell repertoires in cytomegalovirus infection. Study-wide background: CMV infection plus the matching HLA type was flagged by public TCR beta signatures. Points from the study as a whole: Clonotypes of TCR beta that were HLA-C-restricted and CMV-specific dominated the ex vivo response. There were carriers of CMV plus the relevant HLA, and cumulative public TCR beta family frequency identified them.

In TCRdb, the reads were re-called with MiXCR into one record per CDR3 protein. The sample yields about 770,000 distinct CDR3 sequences, just under 30% seen once. The source was cultured CD8+ T cells from PBMCs, collected from culture after CMV antigen stimulation. This TCR came from a human donor in good health (CMV status not recorded). Some clones in this sample may be carry-over from other donors' samples.

As DNA, the CDR3 is TGTGCCAGCAGTACCCCGGGACATAACTACAATGAGCAGTTCTTC. This codes for CASSTPGHNYNEQFF. This rearrangement joins TRBV12-3 or TRBV12-4 to TRBJ2-1; a possible D gene is TRBD1 (6 bases). Trimming pared 5 bases from V and 3 bases from J, leaving 14 bases between. The CDR3 covers 15 residues.